This entry describes one T cell receptor beta chain. This sample was included in a study of blood T cell repertoires in COVID-19. Study-level background: From T cells, B-cell-depleted T cells, or PBMCs came the material, which was cDNA or gDNA.

The germline V gene has CDR1 SGDLS and CDR2 YYNGEE. V trimming: 3 bases; J trimming: 9 bases; junction bases outside the gene matches: 7. The CDR3 runs to 14 residues. Method: immunoSEQ multiplex PCR; TCRdb's copy keeps in-frame clones and lacks some. The sample records about 20,000 clones, roughly 85% being singletons. This clonotype originated in a human donor with active COVID-19. The donor label of this sample is uncertain. V gene TRBV9 combines with J gene TRBJ2-7; TRBD2 aligns across 12 bases. Sequenced sample: peripheral blood. The CDR3 here is CASSETSGSIGQYF. The CDR3 DNA reads TGTGCCAGCAGCGAGACTAGCGGGAGTATTGGGCAGTACTTC.